Listed here are 5 T cell receptor beta chains from one sample, sequenced in a study of T cell responses to AZD1222 COVID-19 vaccine listed by TCRdb under 2021. Taken with the paper, the label for time point translates to: about 28 days (+/-7) after the second vaccine dose. The library was prepared using the immunoSEQ multiplex PCR assay. Entries here come from immuneACCESS through TCRdb and include only in-frame sequences with V and J called. Some clones fail to appear in such tables; in the studies checked, an unresolved V gene covers under half of the shortfall, and the cause of the remainder is unknown. This sample comprises around 70,000 clones, around nine tenths of them detected only once. 1.3% of the sample rests with the top ten. Sequencing used peripheral blood, obtained 28 days after the second AZD1222 dose. These receptors came from an adult who received the AZD1222 COVID-19 vaccine.

The chain uses TRBV21-1 and TRBJ1-1. TRBV21-1 has pseudogene status. CDR3 length: 10 residues. The CDR3 nucleotides read TGTGCCCCCGGCCGCACTGAAGCTTTCTTT. It yields the protein CAPGRTEAFF.

This chain links TRBV20-1 with TRBJ1-1; D is unresolved. CDR1 DFQATT and CDR2 SNEGSKA come from the germline V gene (reference sequence). The ends were cut back, 3 bases at V and 8 bases at J, with 10 bases in the middle. The CDR3 length is 11 residues. The CDR3 DNA follows: TGCAGTGCTAGTGGGTCCCGAGAAGCTTTCTTT. It specifies CSASGSREAFF.

V and J are TRBV12-3 or TRBV12-4 and TRBJ2-5; D is uncertain. Trimming pared 6 bases from V and 4 bases from J, leaving 6 bases between. CDR3 length: 11 residues. Here the CDR3 reads CASSRGETQYF. DNA for the CDR3: TGTGCCAGCAGCCGAGGAGAGACCCAGTACTTC.

Written as DNA, the CDR3 is TGTGCCAGCAGCTTCGAGCGGGGGCAGCCCCAGCATTTT. Translation: CASSFERGQPQHF. V and J are TRBV11-1 and TRBJ1-5; tentatively, D is TRBD1 (5 bases). The V and J ends lost 3 bases and 7 bases respectively, with 10 bases between them. The CDR3 extends over 13 amino acids. Germline CDR1 SGHAT, CDR2 FQDESV (reference sequence).

This chain joins TRBV9 and TRBJ1-1; D remains ambiguous. V was shortened by 5 bases and J by 0 bases, with 11 bases between the two germline ends. Germline CDR1 reads SGDLS; CDR2 reads YYNGEE. CDR3 length: 14 residues. CDR3 sequence reads: CASSPGSMNTEAFF. The CDR3 nucleotides read TGTGCCAGCAGTCCAGGATCCATGAACACTGAAGCTTTCTTT.